These 30 T cell receptor beta chains originate from one sample sequenced in a study of CD8 T cells in Susac syndrome (dated by TCRdb to about 2019). The library came from the immunoSEQ multiplex PCR assay. RNA was extracted using the RNeasy kit, and about 0.5 to 1 microgram was reverse transcribed with random hexamers. TCRdb reprocessing: public reads trimmed at Q25 with fastp, clones called with MiXCR, in-frame beta chains kept. Rows with a matching CDR3 protein are joined into one entry that keeps the most common DNA and genes. This sample holds more than 150,000 distinct CDR3 sequences; around 95% were observed only once. 0.15% of the sample rests with the top ten. The sample consisted of CD8+ T cells from PBMCs. Receptors were obtained from a human donor with multiple sclerosis.

V is TRBV6-2 or TRBV6-3 and J is TRBJ2-4; D possibly corresponds to TRBD2 (6 bases). Trimming left V 6 bases short and J 9 bases short, with 9 bases between. This CDR3 has 11 residues. Per the germline V gene, CDR1 is MNHEY and CDR2 is SVGEGT. CDR3 region: CASRQGGIQYF. CDR3 DNA: TGTGCCAGCAGGCAGGGAGGCATTCAGTACTTC.

The V gene is TRBV11-2, the J gene TRBJ2-3; the D call may be TRBD1 or TRBD2 (5 bases each). The length of the CDR3 is 14 residues. V was trimmed by 8 bases and J by 4 bases, leaving 16 bases between them. CDR1 and CDR2 from the germline V gene are SGHAT and FQNNGV. CDR3 region: CASGPSLGADTQYF. Written as DNA, the CDR3 is TGTGCCAGCGGACCATCTTTGGGGGCAGATACGCAGTATTTT.

V gene TRBV3-1 combines with J gene TRBJ1-2; 8 bases are a match to TRBD1. This CDR3 has 15 amino acids. The junction had 6 bases not matched to a gene; V was cut back by 3 bases and J by 3 bases. Germline V CDR1 and CDR2: LGHDT, YNNKEL (reference sequence). CDR3 DNA: TGTGCCAGCAGCCAGACCGCGGGACAGGACTATGGCTACACCTTC. Protein: CASSQTAGQDYGYTF.

The chain employs TRBV7-2 and TRBJ2-7; the D gene is possibly TRBD1 (6 bases). CDR3 length: 14 amino acids. Deletions cut 3 bases from V and 3 bases from J, with 12 bases between. Looked up from germline, CDR1 is SGHTA and CDR2 is FQGNSA. The CDR3 DNA sequence: TGTGCCAGCAGCTTTTGGGGGCAGAACTACGAGCAGTACTTC. Its protein product is CASSFWGQNYEQYF.

The chain combines TRBV24-1 with TRBJ1-1; D possibly corresponds to TRBD1 (6 bases). Germline V CDR1 and CDR2: KGHDR, SFDVKD. Trimming left V 4 bases short and J 1 base short, with 6 bases between. CDR3 length equals 13 residues. The CDR3 loop reads CATSDRGNTEAFF. DNA for the CDR3: TGTGCCACCAGTGACAGGGGGAACACTGAAGCTTTCTTT.

This clonotype was seen once. This rearrangement joins TRBV2 to TRBJ2-1; D perhaps matches TRBD1 (6 bases). Germline CDR1 reads SNHLY; CDR2 reads FYNNEI. Trimming stripped 4 bases from V and 2 bases from J, with 12 bases between. The CDR3 is 15 residues long. CDR3 region: CASSGGHLPYNEQFF. As DNA, the CDR3 is TGTGCCAGCAGTGGGGGGCATCTACCCTACAATGAGCAGTTCTTC.

The CDR3 nucleotides are TGTGCCAGCAGTTTAGCAACCTCCTACAATGAGCAGTTCTTC. Translating gives CASSLATSYNEQFF. The rearrangement uses TRBV12-3 or TRBV12-4 and TRBJ2-1, with no clear D. The CDR3 extends over 14 amino acids. V was shortened by 0 bases and J by 0 bases, with 3 bases between the two germline ends.

The CDR3 nucleotides read TGTGCCAGCAGTCATGGGACGGCCTATGGCTACACCTTC. Its translation is CASSHGTAYGYTF. V gene TRBV12-3 or TRBV12-4 combines with J gene TRBJ1-2; possible D gene TRBD1, 5 bases. CDR3 length: 13 residues. V lost 5 bases, J lost 4 bases, and 11 bases lay in between.

The V and J genes are TRBV29-1 and TRBJ1-1, with D unresolved. Germline CDR1 SQVTM, CDR2 ANQGSEA. The CDR3 is 15 amino acids. The V and J ends lost 0 bases and 2 bases respectively, with 13 bases between them. CDR3 sequence (DNA): TGCAGCGTTGAAGAGCCCCCCGGAATTAACACTGAAGCTTTCTTT. It yields the protein CSVEEPPGINTEAFF.

This rearrangement joins TRBV25-1 to TRBJ1-2; tentative D call: TRBD1 (6 bases). The CDR3 has 13 amino acids. The V gene's germline CDR1 is MGHDK and CDR2 SYGVNS. V lost 6 bases, J lost 2 bases, and 10 bases lay in between. CDR3 loop: CASSHTGNYGYTF. The CDR3 DNA is TGTGCCAGCAGCCACACAGGGAACTATGGCTACACCTTC.

The chain recombines TRBV3-1 with TRBJ2-7; a possible D gene is TRBD1 (5 bases). Germline loops: CDR1 LGHDT, CDR2 YNNKEL (reference sequence). CDR3 size: 14 residues. V lost 4 bases and J 2 bases, leaving 12 bases between the germline ends. The CDR3 sequence: CASSPGGHPYEQYV. The CDR3 coding sequence is TGTGCCAGCAGCCCCGGTGGACACCCCTACGAGCAGTACGTC.

The chain couples TRBV27 to TRBJ2-1, with a weak D call TRBD2 (6 bases). The CDR3 contains 15 residues. Trimming stripped 5 bases from V and 2 bases from J, with 13 bases between. CDR1 is MNHEY and CDR2 is SMNVEV in the germline V gene (reference sequence). The DNA for the CDR3 is TGTGCCAGCAGTCCGGGACTCGCTCCCTACAATGAGCAGTTCTTC. Translating gives CASSPGLAPYNEQFF.

This clonotype was seen once. The CDR3 DNA reads TGTGCCACCAGCAGAGATGGCCAGGGGCTCCACGCTTTCTTT. This translates into CATSRDGQGLHAFF. This rearrangement joins TRBV15 to TRBJ1-1; maybe TRBD1 (6 bases). Deletions cut 0 bases from V and 11 bases from J, with 16 bases between. Per germline, CDR1 LNHNV and CDR2 YYDKDF (reference sequence). The CDR3 spans 14 residues.

The genes are TRBV15 and TRBJ2-6; D remains unclear. CDR1 is LNHNV and CDR2 is YYDKDF in the germline V gene (reference sequence). Trimming removed 4 bases at V and 4 bases at J, with 2 bases between. This CDR3 has 12 residues. CDR3 amino acids: CATSTGANVLTF. DNA for the CDR3: TGTGCCACCAGCACCGGGGCCAACGTCCTGACTTTC.

The rearrangement links TRBV20-1 to TRBJ2-1, with TRBD2 matching over 8 bases. Looked up from germline, CDR1 is DFQATT and CDR2 is SNEGSKA (reference sequence). The CDR3 spans 14 residues. Germline trimming cut 3 bases from V and 7 bases from J; bases unmatched to any gene: 8. The CDR3 DNA sequence: TGCAGTGCTAGTCTTCGGGGGGGGCCGAATGAGCAGTTCTTC. The encoded protein is CSASLRGGPNEQFF.

The chain links TRBV12-3 or TRBV12-4 to TRBJ2-1; D could derive from TRBD1 or TRBD2 (5 bases each). CDR3 length: 12 residues. V lost 4 bases to trimming and J lost 6 bases, with 7 bases between them. DNA of the CDR3: TGTGCCAGCAGTTGGGACCTCAATGAGCAGTTCTTC. It specifies CASSWDLNEQFF.

The V gene is TRBV9, the J gene TRBJ1-2; D call uncertain. The V gene's germline CDR1 is SGDLS and CDR2 YYNGEE. Trimming removed 3 bases from V and 2 bases from J, with 8 bases in between. The CDR3 contains 13 residues. CDR3 sequence reads: CASSADGNYGYTF. The CDR3 nucleotides read TGTGCCAGCAGCGCGGACGGGAACTATGGCTACACCTTC.

This clonotype was observed a single time. The chain joins TRBV7-9 to TRBJ2-1; the D gene could be TRBD1 or TRBD2 (5 bases each). V lost 5 bases and J 9 bases, leaving 17 bases between the germline ends. The V gene's germline CDR1 is SEHNR and CDR2 FQNEAQ (reference sequence). This CDR3 contains 14 residues. CDR3 amino acids: CASSHRQHEGEQFF. DNA of the CDR3: TGTGCCAGCAGCCACCGACAGCACGAGGGTGAGCAGTTCTTC.

CDR3 bases: TGTGCCAGCAGCGCGGGGGCCGGGACAGGGGCAGTGTATGGCTACACCTTC. This translates into CASSAGAGTGAVYGYTF. The chain links TRBV9 to TRBJ1-2; 10 positions match TRBD1. The CDR3 consists of 17 residues. V lost 3 bases and J lost 5; bases outside the gene matches: 13. The germline V gene encodes CDR1 SGDLS and CDR2 YYNGEE.

The CDR3 loop is CASSDYGGNTEAFF. CDR3 nucleotides: TGTGCCAGCAGTGATTACGGGGGGAACACTGAAGCTTTCTTT. The chain carries TRBV25-1 and TRBJ1-1; a possible D gene is TRBD1 (5 bases). Trimming left V 3 bases short and J 1 base short, with 9 bases between. The CDR3 length is 14 residues. From germline, CDR1 is MGHDK and CDR2 SYGVNS.

The V and J genes are TRBV30 and TRBJ1-1; no clear D gene. The germline gives CDR1 GTSNPN, CDR2 SVGIG (reference sequence). V was pared by 8 bases and J by 0 bases, with 10 bases between. The CDR3 loop spans 12 amino acids. CDR3 amino acids: CARRPMNTEAFF. The CDR3 region has the DNA TGTGCCAGAAGGCCCATGAACACTGAAGCTTTCTTT. Supplemented by reference TRBV30 and TRBJ1-1, the full variable domain reads SQTIHQWPATLVQPVGSPLSLECTVEGTSNPNLYWYRQAAGRGLQLLFYSVGIGQISSEVPQNLSASRPQDRQFILSSKKLLLSDSGFYLCARRPMNTEAFFGQGTRLTVV.

The chain carries TRBV9 and TRBJ1-5, with a possible D match to TRBD1 (6 bases). Trimming took off 1 base at V and 6 bases at J, with 11 bases between the two ends. The CDR3 has 14 amino acids. Germline CDR1 reads SGDLS; CDR2 reads YYNGEE. The CDR3 DNA is TGTGCCAGCAGCGTATCGGGGGCCGGTCAGCCCCAGCATTTT. Its protein product is CASSVSGAGQPQHF.

V gene TRBV3-1 combines with J gene TRBJ2-7; 9 positions agree with TRBD1. Trimming took 3 bases from V and 10 from J; bases not matched to a gene: 10. The CDR3 spans 14 residues. Germline CDR1 and CDR2: LGHDT and YNNKEL (reference sequence). The CDR3 reads CASSHPRDRELQYF. In DNA, the CDR3 is TGTGCCAGCAGCCATCCCCGGGACAGGGAGCTCCAGTACTTC.

The rearrangement uses TRBV2 and TRBJ2-1; D is perhaps TRBD1 or TRBD2 (5 bases each). Germline V gene data show CDR1 as SNHLY and CDR2 as FYNNEI. This CDR3 spans 13 amino acids. Trimming left V 4 bases short and J 3 bases short, with 7 bases between. The CDR3 bases are TGTGCCAGCAGTGGGGACGACTACAATGAGCAGTTCTTC. As protein: CASSGDDYNEQFF.

The CDR3 bases are TGTGCCAGCAGTTTGGGACAGGACTACGAGCAGTACGTC. Translated: CASSLGQDYEQYV. This chain links TRBV27 with TRBJ2-7; 8 positions match TRBD1. J gave up 3 bases and V 3 bases, and 1 base lay outside the gene matches. The CDR3 spans 13 residues. Germline V CDR1 and CDR2: MNHEY, SMNVEV (reference sequence).

Of note for this clonotype: Mismatch with germline at one junction end may stem from a read error. The V call is TRBV7-8, the J call TRBJ2-1; D might be TRBD2 (7 bases). The CDR3 covers 17 residues. Germline-derived CDR1 and CDR2 are SGHVS and FQNEAQ. This chain's CDR3 is CASSLAVRQEVYNEQFF. In DNA, the CDR3 is TGTGCCAGCAGCCTAGCGGTGAGACAGGAGGTATACAATGAGCAGTTCTTC. The full variable domain, rest sourced from reference TRBV7-8 and TRBJ2-1, is GAGVSQSPRYKVAKRGQDVALRCDPISGHVSLFWYQQALGQGPEFLTYFQNEAQLDKSGLPSDRFFAERPEGSVSTLKIQRTQQEDSAVYLCASSLAVRQEVYNEQFFGPGTRLTVL.

The chain uses TRBV20-1 and TRBJ2-1, with D unclear. The germline V gene has CDR1 DFQATT and CDR2 SNEGSKA (reference sequence). The CDR3 length is 14 residues. The germline V and J ends were trimmed by 0 bases and 0 bases, with 6 bases remaining between them. CDR3 residues: CSARDSRSYNEQFF. DNA of the CDR3: TGCAGTGCTAGAGACAGTCGCTCCTACAATGAGCAGTTCTTC.

The rearrangement uses TRBV6-6 and TRBJ2-3; D possibly corresponds to TRBD1 (6 bases). In germline, CDR1 is MNHNY, CDR2 SVGAGI (reference sequence). This CDR3 is 11 amino acids long. Written as DNA, the CDR3 is TGTGCGGGCGCGGCAGGGGCTACGCAGTATTTT. Translation gives CAGAAGATQYF.

The gene calls are TRBV7-9 and TRBJ2-1; no firm D call. Trimming took 1 base from V and 7 from J, leaving 8 bases between them. Germline CDR1 is SEHNR and CDR2 is FQNEAQ (reference sequence). This CDR3 spans 13 amino acids. The CDR3 sequence is CASSLGLTNEQFF. The CDR3 DNA sequence: TGTGCCAGCAGCTTAGGTCTTACGAATGAGCAGTTCTTC.

The chain has TRBV4-1 and TRBJ2-2; weak D call: TRBD2 (5 bases). The CDR3 has 16 amino acids. V was cut by 1 base and J by 0 bases, with 9 bases left in between. Per germline, CDR1 MGHRA and CDR2 YSYEKL. DNA of the CDR3: TGCGCCAGCAGCCAAGGGGGAGCACCGAACACCGGGGAGCTGTTTTTT. Amino acids: CASSQGGAPNTGELFF.